Listed below are T cell receptor delta chains from one sample, sequenced in a study of Vδ1+ human thymocytes. TCRdb re-called the multiplex PCR reads with CATT. This table holds about 50,000 delta-chain clones, more than 13% found once. Source material: Vdelta1+ gamma-delta thymocytes from the thymus. The source of these receptors is a girl under three years old who had congenital heart surgery. CDR3s include the opening cysteine and the closing phenylalanine or tryptophan. A D gene is named only where the DNA matches it firmly. Clone size is given for some rows only: seen once, a few or many times, or a class if the clone is expanded.

TRDD3	NA	TRDJ1	TRDV1	TGTGCTCTTGGGCTGGGTCCTGCGAGGGGGGGATGGCTGACCGATAAACTCATCTTT	CALGLGPARGGWLTDKLIF
TRDD3	few	TRDJ1	TRDV1	TGTGCTCTTGGGGAACTTGATTTACTGGGGGATAAGTCCACCGATAAACTCATCTTT	CALGELDLLGDKSTDKLIF
TRDD3	few	TRDJ1	TRDV1	TGTGCTCTTGGGGAACTGGGGCCGTACTGGGGGATAGATCTCACCGATAAACTCATCTTT	CALGELGPYWGIDLTDKLIF
TRDD3	NA	TRDJ1	TRDV1	TGTGCTCTTGGGGAATGGCCGTACCGAATACTGGGGGATACGCTAGAACTCATCTTT	CALGEWPYRILGDTLELIF
NA	few	TRDJ1	TRDV1	TGTGCTCTTGGAGGGGTGGAGAACTCCATACTGGGTAGTATTAAACTCATCTTT	CALGGVENSILGSIKLIF
NA	few	TRDJ1	TRDV1	TGTGCTCTTGGGGAACTAGATCAGGGCCCCCCACCTGATCGGGACGTGTACACCGATAAACTCATCTTT	CALGELDQGPPPDRDVYTDKLIF
NA	few	TRDJ1	TRDV1	TGTGCTCTTGGGAACCCTCGATCCTACAGGACTGGTCAAGGGGACACCGATAAACTCATCTTT	CALGNPRSYRTGQGDTDKLIF
NA	few	TRDJ1	TRAV29/DV5	TGTGCAGCAAGCGCACCGAGGGGTGGAGATCAGCCAGACTTCCTCACCGATAAACTCATCTTT	CAASAPRGGDQPDFLTDKLIF
NA	NA	TRDJ1	TRDV1	TGTGCTCTTGGGGAACTCTCCTCCCCACAATTCCTACTGGGGGGCCTCGGGTTCACCGATAAACTCATCTTT	CALGELSSPQFLLGGLGFTDKLIF
NA	few	TRDJ1	TRDV1	TGTGCTCTTGGGGAATCCCCCCCCCCTGGGGCCTATGAAACCGATAAACTCATCTTT	CALGESPPPGAYETDKLIF
TRDD3	few	TRDJ1	TRDV1	TGTGCTCTTGGGGAACTAGCCATCGCGGGTCTGGGGGCCCCGAAGTACGATAAACTCATCTTT	CALGELAIAGLGAPKYDKLIF
NA	few	TRDJ1	TRDV1	TGTGCTCTTGGGGAACTAGGATTTCTCCTATCCGATAAACTCATCTTT	CALGELGFLLSDKLIF
TRDD3	NA	TRDJ1	TRDV1	TGTGCTCTTGGGGAACGGCTTCCTCCGATACTGGGGGAGGCCCCGTACACCGATAAACTCATCTTT	CALGERLPPILGEAPYTDKLIF
TRDD3	few	TRDJ1	TRDV1	TGTGCTCTTGGGAAGGGGACTGGGGGATACGTTCTCGATAAACTCATCTTT	CALGKGTGGYVLDKLIF
TRDD3	few	TRDJ1	TRDV2	TGTGCCTGTGACACCGGGGTCCCGATAACTGGGGGATCCCGAGGGACCGATAAACTCATCTTT	CACDTGVPITGGSRGTDKLIF
TRDD3	medium-sized	TRDJ1	TRDV2	TGTGCCTGTGACACTTCGGGATACGTGACGACCGATAAACTCATCTTT	CACDTSGYVTTDKLIF
NA	few	TRDJ1	TRDV1	TGTGCTCCTGGACCCACTTCCCTGGGGACTGGCACCGATAAACTCATCTTT	CAPGPTSLGTGTDKLIF
TRDD3	NA	TRDJ1	TRDV1	TGTGCTCTTGGGGAACTCAATCCCCCGTGGGGATACGAGACCGATAAACTCATCTTT	CALGELNPPWGYETDKLIF
NA	few	TRDJ1	TRDV1	TGTGCTCTTGGGGATATGCAATCTGGCCCGTTGAGTAAACTCATCTTT	CALGDMQSGPLSKLIF
NA	NA	TRDJ1	TRDV1	TGTGCTCTTGGGGCTTACGTACTTACCGATAAACTCATCTTT	CALGAYVLTDKLIF
TRDD3	NA	TRDJ1	TRDV1	TGTGCTCTTGGGATGCTTCCTATCCAACTGGGGGATTGGAATGGTAAACTCATCTTT	CALGMLPIQLGDWNGKLIF
TRDD3	NA	TRDJ1	TRDV1	TGTGCTCTTGGGGAACTTCCCCAAACTGGGGGATTAGTTGGACAAAGGTACACCGATAAACTCATCTTT	CALGELPQTGGLVGQRYTDKLIF
TRDD3	few	TRDJ1	TRDV1	TGTGCTCTTGGGGAAAATTTATACGTTTTCCTAGGCTCCTACTGGGGGTCCCCGTACACCGATAAACTCATCTTT	CALGENLYVFLGSYWGSPYTDKLIF
TRDD1	NA	TRDJ1	TRDV1	TGTGCTCTTGGGGAACGGGAAATAGTGGATAAACTCATCTTT	CALGEREIVDKLIF
TRDD3	few	TRDJ1	TRDV1	TGTGCTCTTGGGGAACCACTTCCTTCGTCGGGGGATATCGGGGCCACCGATAAACTCATCTTT	CALGEPLPSSGDIGATDKLIF
NA	few	TRDJ1	TRAV29/DV5	NA	CSVLLCSNREGLYTDKLIF
NA	few	TRDJ1	TRDV1	TGTGCTCTTGGGGCTCCCCCTCTAGGGATCATCTTT	CALGAPPLGIIF
NA	few	TRDJ1	TRDV1	TGTGCTCTTGGGGAACGGATTCTTTTCTCCACCGATAAACTCATCTTT	CALGERILFSTDKLIF
TRDD3	few	TRDJ1	TRDV1	TGTGCTCTTGGGGAACCACCCACTTCCTACTTCTGGTACTGGGGGATAGCGCCGGTAAACACCGATAAACTCATCTTT	CALGEPPTSYFWYWGIAPVNTDKLIF
NA	few	TRDJ1	TRDV1	TGTGCTCTTGGGGAAATTAAGGGTCCCTCCGGAGGACGGCTTATTCACACCGATAAACTCATCTTT	CALGEIKGPSGGRLIHTDKLIF
TRDD3	NA	TRDJ1	TRDV1	TGTGCTCTTAGGGATTTCCATTCCTACCTTACTGGGGGATCCCGAACTACCTACGGTAAACTCATCTTT	CALRDFHSYLTGGSRTTYGKLIF
TRDD3	NA	TRDJ1	TRDV1	TGTGCTCTTGGCTCTAGCTGGGGGACGTACACCGATAAACTCATCTTT	CALGSSWGTYTDKLIF
NA	few	TRDJ1	TRDV1	TGTGCTCTTGGGGAGTTCCTGGAGGGACTCCTTCCGGGGTACACCGATAAACTCATCTTT	CALGEFLEGLLPGYTDKLIF
TRDD3	NA	TRDJ1	TRDV1	TGTGCTCTTGGGGAATCCTACGGTGGGGGATATGCCGATAAACTCATCTTT	CALGESYGGGYADKLIF
NA	NA	TRDJ1	TRDV1	TGTGCTCTTGGGGAACTACCGGCAGGTACTGACCCTCCGTACACCGATAAACTCATCTTT	CALGELPAGTDPPYTDKLIF
TRDD3	NA	TRDJ1	TRDV1	TGTGCTCTTGGGGAACGTTTCACTGACTGGGGCCTGTACACCGATAAACTCATCTTT	CALGERFTDWGLYTDKLIF
TRDD3	NA	TRDJ1	TRDV1	TGTGCTCTTGGGGAACCCCATCCTGTGGACTGGGGGAGATCGGTACGATACACCGATAAACTCATCTTT	CALGEPHPVDWGRSVRYTDKLIF
NA	few	TRDJ1	TRDV1	TGTGCTCTTGGGACATTGCCCCGGTGGATCACCGATAAACTCATCTTT	CALGTLPRWITDKLIF
NA	few	TRDJ1	TRDV1	TGTGCTCTTGGGAAGTTACGGGGATCAATTCACTCGTACACCGATAAACTCATCTTT	CALGKLRGSIHSYTDKLIF
NA	few	TRDJ1	TRDV1	TGTGCTCTTGGGAACCTTCCTGTCTTTACTGGGGATAGGTACACCGATAAACTCATCTTT	CALGNLPVFTGDRYTDKLIF
NA	few	TRDJ1	TRDV1	TGTGCTCTTGGGGAACTCCAATTCCTAAGCCCTACTGGGGAATACACCGATAAACTCATCTTT	CALGELQFLSPTGEYTDKLIF
NA	few	TRDJ1	TRDV1	TGTGCTCTTGGGGTACCATCTATGTACTGGGTTCTCGATAAACTCATCTTT	CALGVPSMYWVLDKLIF
TRDD3	few	TRDJ1	TRDV1	TGTGCTCTTGGGGAACTAGCCCCTGTACTGGGGTACACCGATAAACTCATCTTT	CALGELAPVLGYTDKLIF
TRDD3	NA	TRDJ1	TRDV1	TGTGCTCTTGGGGAACTTCGATCCTACGTACTGGGGGACCTACGGTACACCGATAAACTCATCTTT	CALGELRSYVLGDLRYTDKLIF
NA	few	TRDJ1	TRDV1	TGTGCTCTTGGGCGTCAACTCTTTGGGGACCCCACCGATAAACTCATCTTT	CALGRQLFGDPTDKLIF
TRDD3	few	TRDJ1	TRDV1	TGTGCTCTTGGGGAGGCCGTCTTCCCAGTACTGGGGGATTCCACCGATAAACTCATCTTT	CALGEAVFPVLGDSTDKLIF
NA	NA	TRDJ1	TRDV1	TGTGCTCTTGGGGAAATGGGGTCCTACTGTCCTTGGGGGACGGACACCGATAAACTCATCTTT	CALGEMGSYCPWGTDTDKLIF
TRDD3	NA	TRDJ1	TRDV1	TGTGCTCTTGGGGAAGGACGTCCCCTATCCTGGGGGTACACCGATAAACTCATCTTT	CALGEGRPLSWGYTDKLIF
NA	NA	TRDJ1	TRDV1	TGTGCTCTTGGGGAACTAGGAACCTTCCCACACACCCTCTACCCAGTACTGGGGGATAAACTCATCTTT	CALGELGTFPHTLYPVLGDKLIF
TRDD2	few	TRDJ1	TRDV1	TGTGCTCTTGGGGCCTCATGCCTTCCTGAAGGACGCAAGTTAAACCCCAGACTCATCTTT	CALGASCLPEGRKLNPRLIF
NA	few	TRDJ1	TRDV1	TGTGCTCTTGGGGAAGACTCCATCCACTGCCATGATAAACTCATCTTT	CALGEDSIHCHDKLIF
TRDD3	NA	TRDJ1	TRDV1	TGTGCTCTTGGGGAACTAGGACTCCCCCTTACGTACTGGGGGATACTGTCCGCCGATAAACTCATCTTT	CALGELGLPLTYWGILSADKLIF
NA	NA	TRDJ1	TRDV1	TGTGCTCTTGGGTTTGGGACCGATAAACTCATCTTT	CALGFGTDKLIF
TRDD3	few	TRDJ1	TRDV1	TGTGCTCTTGGGGAACTAGTTCCGGTACTGGGGGACACCTACACCGATAAACTCATCTTT	CALGELVPVLGDTYTDKLIF
NA	NA	TRDJ2	TRDV1	TGTGCTCTTGGGGAACTAGGAGCCCACCGACAAATGACAGCACAACTCTTCTTT	CALGELGAHRQMTAQLFF
TRDD3	few	TRDJ1	TRDV2	TGTGCCTGTGACAGGGACTGGGGGCCAGAATACACCGATAAACTCATCTTT	CACDRDWGPEYTDKLIF
NA	NA	TRDJ1	TRDV1	TGTGCTCTTGGGGAAGACCCAGGAGGGGACTTTTACACCGATAAACTCATCTTT	CALGEDPGGDFYTDKLIF
TRDD3	few	TRDJ1	TRDV1	TGTGCTCTTGGGGGTCCCTGGGGGATACAGGGGTACACCGATAAACTCATCTTT	CALGGPWGIQGYTDKLIF
NA	few	TRDJ1	TRDV1	TGTGCTCTTGGGGAACCGACGATTTTCTATAAACTCATCTTT	CALGEPTIFYKLIF
NA	few	TRDJ1	TRDV1	TGTGCTCTTGGGAAACGAGGATACACCGATAAACTCATCTTT	CALGKRGYTDKLIF